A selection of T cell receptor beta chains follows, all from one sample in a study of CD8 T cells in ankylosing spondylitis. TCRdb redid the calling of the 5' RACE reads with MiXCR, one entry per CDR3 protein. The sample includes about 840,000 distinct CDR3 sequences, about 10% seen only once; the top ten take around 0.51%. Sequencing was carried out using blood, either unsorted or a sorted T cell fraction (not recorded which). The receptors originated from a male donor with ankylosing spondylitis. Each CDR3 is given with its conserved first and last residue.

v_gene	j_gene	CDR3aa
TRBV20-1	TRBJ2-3	CSAAEGSWTDTQYF
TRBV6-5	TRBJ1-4	CASSLRTGGVELFF
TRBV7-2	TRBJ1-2	CASSFGGDGYTF
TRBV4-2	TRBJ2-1	CASSLSDAFNEQFF
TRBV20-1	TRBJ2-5	CSAAPAGETQYF
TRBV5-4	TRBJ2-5	CASSLFYTGETQYF
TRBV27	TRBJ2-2	CASCRGGPTGELFF
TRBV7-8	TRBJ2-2	CASSPRDSGFGELFF
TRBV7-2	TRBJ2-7	CATRGGNRAKYF
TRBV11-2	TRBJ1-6	CASSFGVTAPLHF
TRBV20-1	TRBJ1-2	CSARDRRTGRLGYTF
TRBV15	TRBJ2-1	CATSRGGDRDNEQFF
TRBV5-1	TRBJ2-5	CASSLRPGTQETQYF
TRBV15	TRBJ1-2	CATSEDRFYYGYTF
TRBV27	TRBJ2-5	CASSLSWGNDGTQYF
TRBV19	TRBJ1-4	CASSTTVLDEKLFF
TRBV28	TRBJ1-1	CASSLWDKDTEAFF
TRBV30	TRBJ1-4	CAWSVPVANEKLFF
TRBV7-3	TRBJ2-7	CASSLTHGSPYEQYF
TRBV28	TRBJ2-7	CASSSGTPLNEQYF
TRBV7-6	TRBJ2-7	CASSPVESSYEQYF
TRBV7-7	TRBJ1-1	CASSSVQGAEAFF
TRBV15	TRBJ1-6	CATSRGGQGYNSPLHF
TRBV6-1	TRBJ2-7	CASSGTATYEQYF
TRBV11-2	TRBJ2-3	CASSTGRYNTDTQYF
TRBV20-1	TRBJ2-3	CSAPTGVLWTDTQYF
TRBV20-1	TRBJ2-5	CSARAPGLTQETQYF
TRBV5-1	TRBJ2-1	CASSSINSYNEQFF
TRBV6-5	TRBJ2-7	CASSSLVAGYYEQYF
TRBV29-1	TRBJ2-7	CSVARGGLPSYEQYF
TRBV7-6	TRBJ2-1	CASSSRQGYYNEQFF
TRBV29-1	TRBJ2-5	CSVESDRQETQYF
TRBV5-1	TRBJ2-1	CASMDVAGRGYNEQFF
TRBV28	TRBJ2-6	CASSFWVSAGTTRNPGANVLTF
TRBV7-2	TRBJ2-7	CASSLVWVYEQYF
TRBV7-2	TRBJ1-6	CASSRKGQGGSPLHF
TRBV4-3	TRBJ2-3	CASSQEVGAYTDTQYF
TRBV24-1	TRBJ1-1	CATSDLGGEAFF
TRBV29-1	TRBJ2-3	CSVEPSTDTQYF
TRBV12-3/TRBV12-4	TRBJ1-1	CASSFSMNTEAFF
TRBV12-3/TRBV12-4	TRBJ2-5	CASSSRETQYF
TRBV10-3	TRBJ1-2	CAIGQGNGYTF
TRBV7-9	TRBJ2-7	CASSLGGGIYEQYF
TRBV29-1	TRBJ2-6	CSVVGTGVTGANVLTF